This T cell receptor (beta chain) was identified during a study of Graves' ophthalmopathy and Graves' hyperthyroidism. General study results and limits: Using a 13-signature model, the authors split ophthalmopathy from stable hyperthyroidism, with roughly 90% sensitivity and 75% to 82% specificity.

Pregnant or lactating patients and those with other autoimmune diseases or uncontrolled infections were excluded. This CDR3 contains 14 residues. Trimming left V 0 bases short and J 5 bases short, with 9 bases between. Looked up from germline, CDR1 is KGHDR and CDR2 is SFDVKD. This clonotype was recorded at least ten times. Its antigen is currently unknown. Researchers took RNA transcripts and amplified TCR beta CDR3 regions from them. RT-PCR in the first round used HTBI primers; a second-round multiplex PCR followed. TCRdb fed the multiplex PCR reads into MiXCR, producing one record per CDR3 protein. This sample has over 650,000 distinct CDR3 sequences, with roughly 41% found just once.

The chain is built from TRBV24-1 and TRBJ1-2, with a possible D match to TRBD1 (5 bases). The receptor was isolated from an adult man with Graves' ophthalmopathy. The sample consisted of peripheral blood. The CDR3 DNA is TGTGCCACCAGTGATTTGGACAGAGAGTATGGCTACACCTTC. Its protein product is CATSDLDREYGYTF.